These 10 T cell receptor beta chains were all obtained from the same sample, sequenced in a study of blood T cells in healthy people across ages. Combining a sample-barcoded 5' primer with a J-beta primer mix, a second PCR ran for about 6 to 11 cycles. MiXCR, run by TCRdb on the 5' RACE reads, gives a single entry per CDR3 protein. Of 450,000 to 600,000 distinct CDR3 sequences in the sample, over 25% were seen once. The same specimen was also included in a second study, on T cells of mothers and their children.

Sequencing was carried out using blood. The receptors were sampled from a boy between 2 and 15 years old in good health.

The V and J genes are TRBV6-6 and TRBJ1-1; 7 bases are a match to TRBD1. From germline, CDR1 is MNHNY and CDR2 SVGAGI (reference sequence). The CDR3 runs 13 residues. V dropped 4 bases and J dropped 11; count of bases not matched to a gene: 10. The DNA of the CDR3 is TGTGCCAGCAGTTTCTCTACAGGGGAGAGGGCTTTCTTT. It encodes CASSFSTGERAFF.

This sequence joins TRBV27 and TRBJ1-2; no reliable D call. This CDR3 spans 13 amino acids. V was clipped by 9 bases and J by 1 base, with 12 bases between them. The germline V gene has CDR1 MNHEY and CDR2 SMNVEV (reference sequence). For the CDR3, the DNA is TGTGCCAGTTCTCCCAAGCTTAACTATGGCTACACCTTC. Protein product: CASSPKLNYGYTF.

V and J are TRBV10-3 and TRBJ2-1; 8 positions match TRBD2. The DNA end is a closer match to TRBJ2-7, so the J assignment may be wrong. The CDR3 sequence is 16 residues long. The germline gives CDR1 ENHRY, CDR2 SYGVKD. CDR3 bases: TGTGCCATCAGTGAGTCGATAGTTAGCGGGAACTACGAGCAGTACTTC. This translates into CAISESIVSGNYEQYF.

The rearrangement uses TRBV10-3 and TRBJ1-4; D not certain. Germline V lookup: CDR1 ENHRY, CDR2 SYGVKD. The CDR3 runs to 15 residues. Trimming left V 3 bases short and J 7 bases short, with 15 bases between. CDR3 protein: CAISEVGRQGEKLFF. In nucleotides, the CDR3 is TGTGCCATCAGTGAAGTGGGTCGGCAAGGTGAAAAACTGTTTTTT.

This chain links TRBV12-5 with TRBJ1-2, with 7 bases fitting TRBD1. Losses at the gene ends were 5 bases for V and 0 bases for J; bases not matched to a gene: 6. This CDR3 region has 15 residues. Germline loops: CDR1 LGHNT, CDR2 FRNRAP. CDR3 residues: CASGGQVGANYGYTF. The CDR3 DNA sequence: TGTGCTAGTGGTGGACAGGTCGGAGCTAACTATGGCTACACCTTC.

This clonotype occurred a few times. This chain uses TRBV29-1 with TRBJ2-3; D unresolved. The CDR3 has 11 residues. Per germline, CDR1 SQVTM and CDR2 ANQGSEA. Deletions cut 7 bases from V and 4 bases from J, with 9 bases between. CDR3 nucleotides: TGCAGCGCGGGTAGGGCAGATACGCAGTATTTT. Translation: CSAGRADTQYF.

This clonotype was picked up a small number of times. This chain uses TRBV7-2 with TRBJ1-1; the D is unclear. CDR1 and CDR2 from the germline V gene are SGHTA and FQGNSA. This CDR3 is built from 15 residues. Between the trimmed V and J ends, which lost 1 base and 2 bases, there was a span of 11 bases. CDR3 residues: CASSLVGQSNTEAFF. CDR3 DNA: TGTGCCAGCAGCTTAGTGGGCCAGTCAAACACTGAAGCTTTCTTT. The entire variable domain, with the rest obtained from reference TRBV7-2 and TRBJ1-1, is as follows: GAGVSQSPSNKVTEKGKDVELRCDPISGHTALYWYRQSLGQGLEFLIYFQGNSAPDKSGLPSDRFSAERTGGSVSTLTIQRTQQEDSAVYLCASSLVGQSNTEAFFGQGTRLTVV.

J is TRBJ2-3 and V is TRBV20-1, with no clear D. Per germline, CDR1 DFQATT and CDR2 SNEGSKA (reference sequence). The CDR3 has 14 residues. V gave up 3 bases and J gave up 4 bases, with 14 bases separating them. The DNA for the CDR3 is TGCAGTGCTAGGTCGGCTGGCCGCCCAGATACGCAGTATTTT. This encodes CSARSAGRPDTQYF.

The J gene is TRBJ2-5, the V gene TRBV5-1; 7 bases are shared with TRBD2. The J call is doubtful: the DNA matches TRBJ2-1 better. The germline V gene encodes CDR1 SGHRS and CDR2 YFSETQ. The CDR3 spans 16 residues. CDR3 sequence (DNA): TGCGCCAGCAGCTTATGGACTAGGACGACATCAGATGAGCAGTTCTTC. Its protein is CASSLWTRTTSDEQFF.

This clonotype was counted at least ten times. The chain joins TRBV21-1 to TRBJ2-5; TRBD2, as called in the table, went unchecked against the DNA. TRBV21-1 is a known pseudogene. The CDR3 contains 17 residues. DNA of the CDR3: TGTGCCAGCAGCTCAGACGCCAGCGGGAGAGAGCAAGAGACCCAGTACTTC. This translates into CASSSDASGREQETQYF.